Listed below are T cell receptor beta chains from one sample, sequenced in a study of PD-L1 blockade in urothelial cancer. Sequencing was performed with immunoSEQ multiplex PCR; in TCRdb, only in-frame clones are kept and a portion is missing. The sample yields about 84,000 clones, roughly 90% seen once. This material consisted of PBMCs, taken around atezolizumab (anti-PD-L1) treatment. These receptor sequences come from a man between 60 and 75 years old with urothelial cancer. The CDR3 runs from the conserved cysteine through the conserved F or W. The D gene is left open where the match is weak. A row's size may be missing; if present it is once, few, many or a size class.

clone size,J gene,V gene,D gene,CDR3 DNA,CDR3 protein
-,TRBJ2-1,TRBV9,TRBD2,TGTGCCAGCAGTCGTCGGCGGGGGGGCCCCTACAATGAGCAGTTCTTC,CASSRRRGGPYNEQFF
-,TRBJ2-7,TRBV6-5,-,TGTGCCAGCACCGCAAGGGGGAGTGAGTACGAGCAGTACTTC,CASTARGSEYEQYF
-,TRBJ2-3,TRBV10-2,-,TGCGCCAGCAGTGAGGGCCCGACTAGCACAGATACGCAGTATTTT,CASSEGPTSTDTQYF
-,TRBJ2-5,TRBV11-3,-,TGTGCCAGCAGCTTTACCCGCGCCGAGACCCAGTACTTC,CASSFTRAETQYF
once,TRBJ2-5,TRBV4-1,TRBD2,TGCGCCAGCAGCCAAGTAGCGGGAGTCGAGACCCAGTACTTC,CASSQVAGVETQYF
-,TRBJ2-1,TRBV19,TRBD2,TGTGCCAGTAGTAGGACTAGCGGGGGACCTTCCTACAATGAGCAGTTCTTC,CASSRTSGGPSYNEQFF
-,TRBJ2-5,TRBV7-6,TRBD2,TGTGCCAGCAGACCCAGCGGGAGAAGGTTTCAAGAGACCCAGTACTTC,CASRPSGRRFQETQYF
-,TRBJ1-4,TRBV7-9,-,TGTGCCAGCAGCTCACCTTTCCAGGGTCTCCGGGAAAAACTGTTTTTT,CASSSPFQGLREKLFF
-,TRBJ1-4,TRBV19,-,TGTGCCAGTAGTATTAAGCGCCTGGGAGCTTCAACTAATGAAAAACTGTTTTTT,CASSIKRLGASTNEKLFF
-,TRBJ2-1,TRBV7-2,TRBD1,TGTGCCAGCAGCTTAGTACTCGGACAGGGGACCCCCTACAATGAGCAGTTCTTC,CASSLVLGQGTPYNEQFF
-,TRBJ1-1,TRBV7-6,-,TGTGCCAGCAGCTTATTTGGCGCAGGGGCGAACACTGAAGCTTTCTTT,CASSLFGAGANTEAFF
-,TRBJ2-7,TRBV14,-,TGTGCCAGCAGCCAAGTGGGACGGGGGGCCTGGCTCGTTGGCGAGCAGTACTTC,CASSQVGRGAWLVGEQYF
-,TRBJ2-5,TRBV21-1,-,TGTGCCAGCAGCAGCTTCGACAGGGGGAATAAGACCCAGTACTTC,CASSSFDRGNKTQYF
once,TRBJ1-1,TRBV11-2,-,TGTGCCAGCAGCCCGGCCGGTAGCGCTGAAGCTTTCTTT,CASSPAGSAEAFF
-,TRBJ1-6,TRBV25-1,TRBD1,TGTGCCAGCGCTCAAACAGGGGGGTTGGATTCACCCCTCCACTTT,CASAQTGGLDSPLHF
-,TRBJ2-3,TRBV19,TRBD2,TGTGCCAGTAGTACACTAGCGGGGGGGCCCACAGATACGCAGTATTTT,CASSTLAGGPTDTQYF
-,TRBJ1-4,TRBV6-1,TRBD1,TGTGCCAGTTACGACAGGGGGGGTGAAAAACTGTTTTTT,CASYDRGGEKLFF
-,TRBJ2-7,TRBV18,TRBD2,TGTGCCAGCTCACCACCCTCTGGGACTAGCGGGAGAGTGGGCGAGCAGTACTTC,CASSPPSGTSGRVGEQYF
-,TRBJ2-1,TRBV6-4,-,TGTGCCAGCAGTGGGAGGGGATCGGCCTACAATGAGCAGTTCTTC,CASSGRGSAYNEQFF
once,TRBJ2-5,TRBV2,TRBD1,TGTGCCAGCAGCTGGACCGGGACAGCCCAAGAGACCCAGTACTTC,CASSWTGTAQETQYF
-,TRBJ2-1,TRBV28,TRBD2,TGTGCCACAGAGACTAGCGGGGGCTCCTACAATGAGCAGTTCTTC,CATETSGGSYNEQFF
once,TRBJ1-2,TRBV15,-,TGTGCCACCAGCAGAGATAAAAACTATGGCTACACCTTC,CATSRDKNYGYTF
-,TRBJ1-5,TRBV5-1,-,TGCGCCAGCAGCTTGGACCAGAATCAGCCCCAGCATTTT,CASSLDQNQPQHF
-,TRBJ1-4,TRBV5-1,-,TGCGCCAGCAGCTCACAGGGTTCTGAAAAACTGTTTTTT,CASSSQGSEKLFF
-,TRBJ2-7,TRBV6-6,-,TGTGCCAGCAGCGGCGACTCCGAGCAGTACTTC,CASSGDSEQYF
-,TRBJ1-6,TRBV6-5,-,TGTGCCAGCAGTTACTCAGAGACTTTTAATTCACCCCTCCACTTT,CASSYSETFNSPLHF
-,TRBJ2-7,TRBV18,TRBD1,TGTGCCAGCTCAGTCTCGGGACAGGGATACTACGAGCAGTACTTC,CASSVSGQGYYEQYF
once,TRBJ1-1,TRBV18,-,TGTGCCAGCTCACGAAACAGGGACGACACTGAAGCTTTCTTT,CASSRNRDDTEAFF